Below, 8 T cell receptor beta chains from the same sample are listed, as sequenced in a study of T cells in Graves' hyperthyroidism and ophthalmopathy. RNA transcripts yielded amplified TCR beta CDR3 regions. Using the HTBI primer set, a first-round RT-PCR was run on the TCR CDR3. TCRdb redid the calling of the multiplex PCR reads with MiXCR, one entry per CDR3 protein. The repertoire holds over 300,000 distinct CDR3 sequences, with approximately 13% as singletons. The source material was blood. These receptors were collected from a woman in her sixties or seventies with Graves' hyperthyroidism.

The sample holds a few counts of this clonotype. Here the CDR3 reads CASSEPPNTEAFF. The CDR3 nucleotides are TGTGCCAGCAGCGAGCCTCCGAACACTGAAGCTTTCTTT. This chain uses TRBV25-1 with TRBJ1-1, with unresolved D. V was shortened by 6 bases and J by 1 base, with 9 bases between the two germline ends. Germline CDR1 MGHDK, CDR2 SYGVNS. The CDR3 has 13 amino acids.

This clonotype was found many times. The chain carries TRBV3-1 and TRBJ2-1; D perhaps matches TRBD2 (6 bases). The V end lost 4 bases, the J end lost 11 bases, and 12 bases lay between the germline ends. Germline V gene data show CDR1 as LGHDT and CDR2 as YNNKEL (reference sequence). This CDR3 comprises 12 residues. CDR3 DNA sequence: TGTGCCAGCAGCCTCCCGGGACTTAAGCAGTTCTTC. This gives the protein CASSLPGLKQFF.

This clonotype has a count of ten or more. V and J are TRBV3-1 and TRBJ1-1; tentatively, D is TRBD1 (6 bases). The CDR3 contains 14 residues. The germline CDR1 and CDR2 sequences are LGHDT and YNNKEL (reference sequence). V was cut by 4 bases and J by 5 bases, with 14 bases left in between. The CDR3 spells CASSRRGQGTEAFF. The DNA for the CDR3 is TGTGCCAGCAGCCGCCGGGGGCAGGGGACTGAAGCTTTCTTT.

This clonotype has ten or more counts. This chain joins TRBV28 and TRBJ2-3; TRBD1 agrees at 7 bases. V gave up 4 bases and J gave up 5 bases; unmatched junction bases: 9. This CDR3 contains 15 residues. The germline CDR1 and CDR2 sequences are MDHEN and SYDVKM. The CDR3 DNA sequence: TGTGCCAGCAGTTACACAGGGGTAAAAAGAGATACGCAGTATTTT. Translation gives CASSYTGVKRDTQYF. The whole variable domain, filled in from reference TRBV28 and TRBJ2-3, reads DVKVTQSSRYLVKRTGEKVFLECVQDMDHENMFWYRQDPGLGLRLIYFSYDVKMKEKGDIPEGYSVSREKKERFSLILESASTNQTSMYLCASSYTGVKRDTQYFGPGTRLTVL.

With regard to this clonotype: It may be a read error: a sequence one base away is much more abundant. The gene calls are TRBV5-1 and TRBJ2-1, with D perhaps TRBD1 (6 bases). The CDR3 consists of 14 residues. The germline V and J ends were trimmed by 5 bases and 12 bases, with 21 bases remaining between them. Looked up from germline, CDR1 is SGHRS and CDR2 is YFSETQ. CDR3 nucleotides: TGCGCCAGCAGTCTAGGGGGAGTCGTCGATGGGCAGTTCTTC. Amino acids: CASSLGGVVDGQFF.

This clonotype has a count of ten or more. The chain joins TRBV6-1 to TRBJ2-2; D not resolved. From germline, CDR1 is MNHNS and CDR2 SASEGT. There are 16 residues in the CDR3. Trimming removed 4 bases from V and 1 base from J, with 13 bases in between. CDR3 in DNA: TGTGCCAGCAGTGGACCTGGAGCATTGAACACCGGGGAGCTGTTTTTT. Protein sequence: CASSGPGALNTGELFF.

The V and J genes are TRBV6-1 and TRBJ2-5; TRBD2 agrees at 11 bases. The CDR3 sequence is 17 residues long. Per the germline V gene, CDR1 is MNHNS and CDR2 is SASEGT. V trimming: 1 base; J trimming: 1 base; junction bases outside the gene matches: 5. CDR3 nucleotides: TGTGCCAGCAGTGAAGAAGCTAGCGGGAGGACCCAAGAGACCCAGTACTTC. This encodes CASSEEASGRTQETQYF.

The CDR3 DNA follows: TGTGCCAGCAGCCCCGGACAGGCCCAGATACAGTACTTC. Residues: CASSPGQAQIQYF. This chain links TRBV12-3 or TRBV12-4 with TRBJ2-5; the match to TRBD1 covers 7 bases. The CDR3 contains 13 residues. With V trimmed by 6 bases and J by 11 bases, 12 bases remained unmatched.